The 23 T cell receptor beta chains given below trace back to one sample, sequenced in a study of T cell responses to AZD1222 COVID-19 vaccine. Method: immunoSEQ multiplex PCR; TCRdb's copy keeps in-frame clones and lacks some. Counted here are roughly 56,000 clones, roughly four fifths occurring once; the ten biggest clones make up 26%. The sample in question was peripheral blood, obtained 28 days after the second AZD1222 dose. Every receptor here comes from an adult who received the AZD1222 COVID-19 vaccine.

The J gene is TRBJ1-2, the V gene TRBV19; TRBD1 might be the D (5 bases). The V end was cut by 7 bases, the J end by 0 bases, with 15 bases between. The CDR3 has 15 amino acids. Germline CDR1 and CDR2: LNHDA and SQIVND (reference sequence). CDR3 residues: CASTLGTDPNYGYTF. CDR3 DNA sequence: TGTGCCAGTACTCTTGGGACGGACCCTAACTATGGCTACACCTTC.

The chain joins TRBV27 to TRBJ2-5; 9 bases are shared with TRBD1. The V and J ends lost 6 bases and 7 bases, in that order; junction bases with no gene match: 12. The CDR3 has 15 amino acids. Germline V gene data show CDR1 as MNHEY and CDR2 as SMNVEV (reference sequence). CDR3 nucleotide sequence: TGTGCCAGCAGACACGGGGGACAGGGCATCGCGACCCAGTACTTC. Translation gives CASRHGGQGIATQYF.

The J gene is TRBJ1-2, the V gene TRBV9; D might be TRBD1 (6 bases). CDR1 is SGDLS and CDR2 is YYNGEE in the germline V gene. This CDR3 region has 13 residues. Trimming took off 2 bases at V and 3 bases at J, with 8 bases between the two ends. The CDR3 region is CASSVSGDYGYTF. As DNA, the CDR3 is TGTGCCAGCAGCGTTTCAGGGGACTATGGCTACACCTTC.

The chain uses TRBV2 and TRBJ2-3; TRBD1 or TRBD2 may be the D gene (5 bases each). The CDR3 length is 18 residues. The germline V gene encodes CDR1 SNHLY and CDR2 FYNNEI. With 5 bases removed from V and 2 bases from J, the gap between germline ends came to 23 bases. The CDR3 sequence: CASSPGTPWAPHTDTQYF. CDR3 bases: TGTGCCAGCAGTCCCGGGACCCCATGGGCGCCTCACACAGATACGCAGTATTTT.

The rearrangement joins TRBV7-2 to TRBJ2-1; D gene uncertain. Trimming cost V 3 bases and J 3 bases, with 9 bases left between them. CDR3 length: 14 amino acids. Germline V lookup: CDR1 SGHTA, CDR2 FQGNSA. This chain's CDR3 is CASSLSVVYNEQFF. For the CDR3, the DNA is TGTGCCAGCAGCTTGAGCGTGGTCTACAATGAGCAGTTCTTC.

The CDR3 sequence: CASSYELAGESDEQYF. The CDR3 DNA follows: TGTGCCAGCAGTTACGAACTAGCGGGAGAAAGCGACGAGCAGTACTTC. The V call is TRBV6-2 or TRBV6-3, the J call TRBJ2-7; 11 nucleotides match TRBD2. This CDR3 comprises 16 residues. V lost 2 bases to trimming and J lost 5 bases; unmatched junction nucleotides: 8. Germline CDR1 MNHEY, CDR2 SVGEGT.

The J gene is TRBJ2-7, the V gene TRBV6-6, with D hard to call. Between the trimmed V and J ends, which lost 0 bases and 2 bases, there was a span of 8 bases. Per germline, CDR1 MNHNY and CDR2 SVGAGI (reference sequence). This CDR3 spans 14 amino acids. This CDR3 reads CASSYSSSAYEQYF. Here the CDR3 DNA reads TGTGCCAGCAGTTACTCTAGCTCAGCCTACGAGCAGTACTTC.

This chain joins TRBV27 and TRBJ2-7, with no clear D. Trimming cost V 6 bases and J 0 bases, with 12 bases left between them. The CDR3 has 14 amino acids. Germline CDR1 is MNHEY and CDR2 is SMNVEV (reference sequence). In nucleotides, the CDR3 is TGTGCCAGCAGGCGAGACTTGAGCTCCTACGAGCAGTACTTC. Translating gives CASRRDLSSYEQYF.

The chain carries TRBV9 and TRBJ1-1; tentative D call: TRBD1 (5 bases). Germline V gene sequence: CDR1 SGDLS, CDR2 YYNGEE. V lost 0 bases and J 1 base, leaving 22 bases between the germline ends. The CDR3 consists of 19 residues. The CDR3 loop reads CASSVAGGTTVNQNTEAFF. In nucleotides, the CDR3 is TGTGCCAGCAGCGTAGCTGGGGGGACCACTGTTAACCAGAACACTGAAGCTTTCTTT.

The chain has TRBV7-9 and TRBJ2-1; no clear D gene. Trimming removed 5 bases at V and 5 bases at J, with 10 bases between. The length of the CDR3 is 13 residues. Germline V gives CDR1 SEHNR, CDR2 FQNEAQ (reference sequence). CDR3 in amino acids: CASSLRLNNEQFF. CDR3 nucleotide sequence: TGTGCCAGCAGCCTAAGACTCAACAATGAGCAGTTCTTC. Supplemented by reference TRBV7-9 and TRBJ2-1, the full variable domain reads DTGVSQNPRHKITKRGQNVTFRCDPISEHNRLYWYRQTLGQGPEFLTYFQNEAQLEKSRLLSDRFSAERPKGSFSTLEIQRTEQGDSAMYLCASSLRLNNEQFFGPGTRLTVL.

This clone showed up just once. The chain combines TRBV2 with TRBJ2-7; TRBD2 matches at 7 bases. Germline-derived CDR1 and CDR2 are SNHLY and FYNNEI. The CDR3 runs 15 residues. The V and J ends lost 2 bases and 2 bases, in that order; junction bases with no gene match: 6. The CDR3 here is CASSERAGRPYEQYF. The DNA of the CDR3 is TGTGCCAGCAGTGAACGAGCGGGGAGACCCTACGAGCAGTACTTC.

The chain has TRBV4-2 and TRBJ2-5; 7 bases align to TRBD1. CDR1 is LGHNA, CDR2 YNFKEQ, per germline. V trimming: 1 base; J trimming: 2 bases; junction bases outside the gene matches: 4. This CDR3 comprises 15 residues. In nucleotides, the CDR3 is TGTGCCAGCAGCCAAGTGGACAGGCCGCAAGAGACCCAGTACTTC. Its protein is CASSQVDRPQETQYF.

This clone was counted a few times. The J gene is TRBJ2-7, the V gene TRBV28; TRBD1 agrees at 7 bases. Germline CDR1 reads MDHEN; CDR2 reads SYDVKM. The CDR3 runs 12 residues. Trimming cost V 5 bases and J 2 bases; bases outside gene matches: 0. The CDR3 coding sequence is TGTGCCAGCAGTCAGGGGGCCTACGAGCAGTACTTC. Translated: CASSQGAYEQYF.

The CDR3 bases are TGTGCCAGCAGCGCAGGGGTCTTTGATGAAAAACTGTTTTTT. Translation gives CASSAGVFDEKLFF. J is TRBJ1-4 and V is TRBV28, with a possible D match to TRBD1 (6 bases). Germline lookup yields CDR1 MDHEN and CDR2 SYDVKM. Trimming removed 6 bases at V and 6 bases at J, with 14 bases between. There are 14 residues in the CDR3.

The chain recombines TRBV7-2 with TRBJ2-5; 9 bases map to TRBD2. The trim removed 1 base at V and 4 bases at J, leaving 7 bases unmatched. Per the germline V gene, CDR1 is SGHTA and CDR2 is FQGNSA. This CDR3 spans 16 amino acids. In DNA, the CDR3 is TGTGCCAGCAGCTTAGGTGGAGGTAGCGGGAGAGAGACCCAGTACTTC. Protein sequence: CASSLGGGSGRETQYF.

V is TRBV30 and J is TRBJ2-7; D not resolved. Trimming stripped 0 bases from V and 2 bases from J, with 5 bases between. The CDR3 consists of 12 residues. CDR1 GTSNPN and CDR2 SVGIG come from the germline V gene (reference sequence). The CDR3 DNA sequence: TGTGCCTGGAGTGTAGGACCCTACGAGCAGTACTTC. Its protein product is CAWSVGPYEQYF.

This clone was counted a few times. The V and J genes are TRBV28 and TRBJ2-7, with a weak D call TRBD1 (6 bases). Germline V gene lookup returns CDR1 MDHEN and CDR2 SYDVKM. V lost 5 bases to trimming and J lost 3 bases, with 8 bases between them. This CDR3 has 12 residues. The CDR3 region has the DNA TGTGCCAGCAGTCAACAGGGCTACGAGCAGTACTTC. Amino acids: CASSQQGYEQYF. Complete variable domain (other parts from reference TRBV28 and TRBJ2-7): DVKVTQSSRYLVKRTGEKVFLECVQDMDHENMFWYRQDPGLGLRLIYFSYDVKMKEKGDIPEGYSVSREKKERFSLILESASTNQTSMYLCASSQQGYEQYFGPGTRLTVT.

V and J are TRBV3-1 (or the pseudogene TRBV3-2) and TRBJ1-1; no definite D call. V was pared by 0 bases and J by 2 bases, with 13 bases between. The CDR3 is 16 residues long. CDR1 LGHDT and CDR2 YNNKEL come from the germline V gene (reference sequence). The CDR3 DNA is TGTGCCAGCAGCCAAGAGAATGGGTATCCTAACACTGAAGCTTTCTTT. Translated, it gives CASSQENGYPNTEAFF.

The gene calls are TRBV5-1 and TRBJ2-1, with D possibly being TRBD2 (5 bases). This CDR3 has 12 amino acids. The V gene's germline CDR1 is SGHRS and CDR2 YFSETQ. The germline V and J ends were trimmed by 5 bases and 3 bases, with 6 bases remaining between them. The CDR3 loop is CASRRDYNEQFF. For the CDR3, the DNA is TGCGCCAGCAGACGGGACTACAATGAGCAGTTCTTC.

This clone was counted a single time. This chain connects TRBV7-9 to TRBJ2-5, with D unclear. Deletions cut 1 base from V and 2 bases from J, with 8 bases between. Germline lookup yields CDR1 SEHNR and CDR2 FQNEAQ (reference sequence). The CDR3 is 14 amino acids. The CDR3 bases are TGTGCCAGCAGCTTAGTAACTGGTCAAGAGACCCAGTACTTC. Residues: CASSLVTGQETQYF. The full variable domain, in which reference TRBV7-9 and TRBJ2-5 provide the parts outside the CDR3, is DTGVSQNPRHKITKRGQNVTFRCDPISEHNRLYWYRQTLGQGPEFLTYFQNEAQLEKSRLLSDRFSAERPKGSFSTLEIQRTEQGDSAMYLCASSLVTGQETQYFGPGTRLLVL.

This clone has a handful of counts. The chain recombines TRBV15 with TRBJ1-4; tentatively, D is TRBD1 (5 bases). Looked up from germline, CDR1 is LNHNV and CDR2 is YYDKDF (reference sequence). V shed 0 bases and J shed 6 bases, with 14 bases lying between them. This CDR3 spans 16 amino acids. The CDR3 coding sequence is TGTGCCACCAGCAGAGAGTCCCGAGGGGCGGATGAAAAACTGTTTTTT. As protein: CATSRESRGADEKLFF.

The genes are TRBV14 and TRBJ2-5, with 12 bases that match TRBD2. CDR3 size: 15 residues. The trim removed 4 bases at V and 1 base at J, leaving 1 base unmatched. CDR1 and CDR2 from the germline V gene are SGHDN and FVKESK. The CDR3: CASSRTSGAQETQYF. CDR3 sequence (DNA): TGTGCCAGCAGCCGGACTAGCGGGGCCCAAGAGACCCAGTACTTC.

This clone was detected only once. CDR3 protein: CASSHEAPAPGELFF. Written as DNA, the CDR3 is TGCGCCAGCAGCCACGAGGCCCCCGCCCCCGGGGAGCTGTTTTTT. The chain combines TRBV4-3 with TRBJ2-2; D remains ambiguous. CDR1 LGHNA and CDR2 YSLEER come from the germline V gene. The CDR3 totals 15 residues. V was pared by 3 bases and J by 6 bases, with 14 bases between.